The sequence of this T cell receptor (beta chain) was determined in a study of cytomegalovirus exposure and HLA in healthy donors. In the study overall: There were 117 million unique TCR beta sequences, drawn from 180 million or so T cells, in an earlier analysis. Study-wide results and limits: Some TCR beta chains (about 180 of them) were listed as cytomegalovirus-associated. Fewer N-insertions than the approximately 610-donor mean were reportedly shown by an Asian-associated ancestry cluster in a later analysis. In vitro testing confirmed a few CMV-associated chains as specific for CMV antigens.

In its sample, this clone was seen a few times. Antigen specificity is unknown. The PCR had 60 Vbeta and 13 Jbeta primers. The table came from immunoSEQ multiplex PCR; TCRdb's copy has only in-frame clones and leaves some out. Of approximately 190,000 clones listed, around 80% were seen once; the top ten hold about 5.7%. V shed 2 bases and J shed 3 bases, with 10 bases lying between them. Germline V lookup: CDR1 LNHNV, CDR2 YYDKDF (reference sequence). The CDR3 consists of 15 residues. This clonotype was obtained from a man in his forties in good health and CMV-seropositive. The chain has TRBV15 and TRBJ1-4; maybe TRBD1 (6 bases). Input material: PBMCs. DNA for the CDR3: TGTGCCACCAGCAGAAACAGGGCCCCTAATGAAAAACTGTTTTTT. It yields the protein CATSRNRAPNEKLFF.